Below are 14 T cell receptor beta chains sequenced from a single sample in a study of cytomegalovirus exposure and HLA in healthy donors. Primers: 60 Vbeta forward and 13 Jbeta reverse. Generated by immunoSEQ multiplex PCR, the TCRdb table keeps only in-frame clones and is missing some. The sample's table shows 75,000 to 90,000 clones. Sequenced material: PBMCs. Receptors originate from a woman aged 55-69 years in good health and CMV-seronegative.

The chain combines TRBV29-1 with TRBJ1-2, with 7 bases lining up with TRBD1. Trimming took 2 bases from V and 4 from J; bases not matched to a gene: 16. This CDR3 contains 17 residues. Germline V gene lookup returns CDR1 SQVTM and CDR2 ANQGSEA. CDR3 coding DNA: TGCAGCGTTGAACCTTTGGACAGGTTTGTGGGAGTCTATGGCTACACCTTC. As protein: CSVEPLDRFVGVYGYTF.

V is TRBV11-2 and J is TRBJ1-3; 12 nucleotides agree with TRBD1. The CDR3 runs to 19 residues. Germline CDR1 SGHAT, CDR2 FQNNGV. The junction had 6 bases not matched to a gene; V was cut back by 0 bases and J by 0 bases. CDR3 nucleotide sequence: TGTGCCAGCAGCTTAGATCGGGGACAGGGGGCCTCCTCTGGAAACACCATATATTTT. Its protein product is CASSLDRGQGASSGNTIYF.

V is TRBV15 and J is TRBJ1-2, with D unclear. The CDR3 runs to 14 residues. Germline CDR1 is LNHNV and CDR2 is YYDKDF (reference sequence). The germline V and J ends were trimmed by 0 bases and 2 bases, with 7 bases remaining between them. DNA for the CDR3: TGTGCCACCAGCAGAGATAGAGGGAACTATGGCTACACCTTC. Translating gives CATSRDRGNYGYTF.

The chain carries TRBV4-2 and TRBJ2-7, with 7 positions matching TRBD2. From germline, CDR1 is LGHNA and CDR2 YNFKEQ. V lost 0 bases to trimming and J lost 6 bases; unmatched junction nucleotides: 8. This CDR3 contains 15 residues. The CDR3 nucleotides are TGTGCCAGCAGCCAAGAGCCGCGCGGGAGTAGCGAGCAGTACTTC. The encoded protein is CASSQEPRGSSEQYF.

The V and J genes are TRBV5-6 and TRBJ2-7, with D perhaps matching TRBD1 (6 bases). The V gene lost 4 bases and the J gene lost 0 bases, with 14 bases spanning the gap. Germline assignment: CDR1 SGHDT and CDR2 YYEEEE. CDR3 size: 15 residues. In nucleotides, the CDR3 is TGTGCCAGCAGCAGGACAGCCACCTACTCCTACGAGCAGTACTTC. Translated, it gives CASSRTATYSYEQYF.

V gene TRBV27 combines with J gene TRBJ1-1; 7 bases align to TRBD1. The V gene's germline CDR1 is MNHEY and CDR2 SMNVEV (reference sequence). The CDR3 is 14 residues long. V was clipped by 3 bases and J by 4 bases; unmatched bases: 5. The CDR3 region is CASSFSTGITEAFF. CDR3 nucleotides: TGTGCCAGCAGTTTCTCGACAGGGATCACTGAAGCTTTCTTT.

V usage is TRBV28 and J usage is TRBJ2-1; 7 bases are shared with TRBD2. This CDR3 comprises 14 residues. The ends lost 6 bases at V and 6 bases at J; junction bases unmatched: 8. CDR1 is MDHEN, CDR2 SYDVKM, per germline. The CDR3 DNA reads TGTGCCAGCAGGAGCGGGATGTCGCTCAATGAGCAGTTCTTC. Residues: CASRSGMSLNEQFF.

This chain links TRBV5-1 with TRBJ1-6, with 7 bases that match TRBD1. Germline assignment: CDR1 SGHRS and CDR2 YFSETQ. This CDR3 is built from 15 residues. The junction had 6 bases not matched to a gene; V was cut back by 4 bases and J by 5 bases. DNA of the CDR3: TGCGCCAGCAGCCCGATACAGGGGAATAATTCACCCCTCCACTTT. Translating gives CASSPIQGNNSPLHF.

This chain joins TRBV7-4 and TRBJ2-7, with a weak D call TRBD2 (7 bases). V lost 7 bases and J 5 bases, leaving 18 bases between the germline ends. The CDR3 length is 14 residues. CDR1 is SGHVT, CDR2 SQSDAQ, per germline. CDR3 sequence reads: CASTLGGGKDEQYF. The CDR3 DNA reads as TGTGCCAGCACCCTGGGGGGGGGCAAGGACGAGCAGTACTTC.

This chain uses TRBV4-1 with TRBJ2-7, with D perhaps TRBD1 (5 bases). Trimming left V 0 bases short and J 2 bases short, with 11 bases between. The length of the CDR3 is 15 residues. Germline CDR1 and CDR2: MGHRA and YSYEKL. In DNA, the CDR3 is TGCGCCAGCAGCCAAGATCAAGGGGTAACCTACGAGCAGTACTTC. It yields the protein CASSQDQGVTYEQYF.

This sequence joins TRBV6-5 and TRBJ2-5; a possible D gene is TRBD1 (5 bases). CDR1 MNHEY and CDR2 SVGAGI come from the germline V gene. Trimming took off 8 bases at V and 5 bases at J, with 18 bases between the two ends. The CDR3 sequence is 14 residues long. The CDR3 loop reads CASLGAGAGETQYF. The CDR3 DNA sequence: TGTGCCAGCCTAGGGGCCGGAGCTGGGGAGACCCAGTACTTC.

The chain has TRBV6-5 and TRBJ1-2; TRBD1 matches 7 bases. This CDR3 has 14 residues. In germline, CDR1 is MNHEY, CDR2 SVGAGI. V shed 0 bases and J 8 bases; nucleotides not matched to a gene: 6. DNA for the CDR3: TGTGCCAGCAGTTACTCCTGGTCAGGGGGGGGCTACACCTTC. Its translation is CASSYSWSGGGYTF.

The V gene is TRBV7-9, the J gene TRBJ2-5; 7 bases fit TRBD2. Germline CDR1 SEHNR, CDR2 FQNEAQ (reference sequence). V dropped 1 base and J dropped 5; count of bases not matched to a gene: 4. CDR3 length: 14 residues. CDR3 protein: CASSLGGRGETQYF. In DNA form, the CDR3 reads TGTGCCAGCAGCTTAGGAGGGAGGGGTGAGACCCAGTACTTC.

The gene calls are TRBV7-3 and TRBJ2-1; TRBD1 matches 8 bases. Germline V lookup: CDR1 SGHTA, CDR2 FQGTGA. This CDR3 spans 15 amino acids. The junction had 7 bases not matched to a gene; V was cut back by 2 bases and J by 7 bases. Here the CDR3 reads CASSLRWTGINEQFF. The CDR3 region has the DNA TGTGCCAGCAGCTTACGCTGGACAGGGATAAATGAGCAGTTCTTC. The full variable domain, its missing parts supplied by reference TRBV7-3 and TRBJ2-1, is GAGVSQTPSNKVTEKGKYVELRCDPISGHTALYWYRQSLGQGPEFLIYFQGTGAADDSGLPNDRFFAVRPEGSVSTLKIQRTERGDSAVYLCASSLRWTGINEQFFGPGTRLTVL.